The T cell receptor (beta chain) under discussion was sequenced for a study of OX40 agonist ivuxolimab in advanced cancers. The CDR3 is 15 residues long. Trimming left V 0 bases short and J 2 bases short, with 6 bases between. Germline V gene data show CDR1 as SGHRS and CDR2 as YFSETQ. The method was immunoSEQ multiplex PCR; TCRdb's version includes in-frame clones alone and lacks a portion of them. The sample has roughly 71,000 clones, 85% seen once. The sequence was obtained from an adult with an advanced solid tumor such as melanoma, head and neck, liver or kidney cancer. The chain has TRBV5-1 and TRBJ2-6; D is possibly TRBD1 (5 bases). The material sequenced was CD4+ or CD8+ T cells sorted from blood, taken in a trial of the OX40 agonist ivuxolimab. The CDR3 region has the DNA TGCGCCAGCAGCTTGGAGGGGACTGGGGCCAACGTCCTGACTTTC. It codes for CASSLEGTGANVLTF.